The rows below give T cell receptor beta chains drawn from one sample of a study of metastatic and nonmetastatic thyroid tumors. TCRdb redid the clone calls on the PCR reads using MiXCR. Here the sample spans 15,000 to 20,000 clones, 23% being singletons. Sequencing used adjacent normal tissue. These receptors originate from a female donor with papillary thyroid cancer or a benign thyroid nodule (not recorded which). Some clones in this sample may be carry-over from other donors' samples. Each CDR3 is given with its conserved first and last residue. A D gene is named only where the DNA matches it firmly. Size is stated for part of the rows, as once, few or many counts, or as a class when the clone is expanded.

d_gene	v_gene	abundance	j_gene	CDR3nt	CDR3aa
-	TRBV6-2/TRBV6-3	-	TRBJ1-2	TGTGCCAGCAGCTCCGGGACAAGGCCGTTCCGGTATGGCTACACCTTC	CASSSGTRPFRYGYTF
TRBD2	TRBV4-2	-	TRBJ2-7	TGTGCCAGCAGCCGCTATGGACTAGCGGGAGGCGAGCAGTACTTC	CASSRYGLAGGEQYF
TRBD2	TRBV7-9	-	TRBJ2-5	TGTGCCAGCAGCTTGTCGGGGACTAGCGGAAGGACCCAGTACTTC	CASSLSGTSGRTQYF
-	TRBV20-1	-	TRBJ1-2	TGCAGTGCTAAGTCGGCAAATAACTATGGCTACACCTTC	CSAKSANNYGYTF
-	TRBV20-1	many	TRBJ2-1	TGCAGTGCCAGTCGACAGTACAATGAGCAGTTCTTC	CSASRQYNEQFF
TRBD2	TRBV27	-	TRBJ2-1	TGTGCCAGCAGTTTGTTCCCGGCGGCTAGCGGATACAATGAGCAGTTCTTC	CASSLFPAASGYNEQFF
-	TRBV6-2/TRBV6-3	few	TRBJ2-5	TGTGCCAGCAGTTTACTAGAGGGAGAGACCCAGTGCTTC	CASSLLEGETQCF
-	TRBV6-1	-	TRBJ1-5	TGTGCCAGCAGCAACCGGGACCCTTCGGGGAATCAGCCCCAGCATTTT	CASSNRDPSGNQPQHF
-	TRBV11-3	medium-sized	TRBJ2-7	TGTGCCAGCAGCGTGAACAGTGCCTACGAGCAGTACTTC	CASSVNSAYEQYF
TRBD2	TRBV27	-	TRBJ2-3	TGTGCCAGCAGTTGGGGGGGGGCAGATACGCAGTATTTT	CASSWGGADTQYF
TRBD1	TRBV2	medium-sized	TRBJ1-3	TGTGCCAGCAGTAGGACAGGGGATGGAAACACCATATATTTT	CASSRTGDGNTIYF
TRBD2	TRBV10-1	medium-sized	TRBJ2-7	TGCGCCAGCAGCCTTGTGAAAGGGGCTAGCGGTACCTACGAGCAGTACTTC	CASSLVKGASGTYEQYF
TRBD1	TRBV5-1	-	TRBJ1-2	TGCGCCAGCAGCCCCGGGACAGGGTGTCACTATGGCTACACCTTC	CASSPGTGCHYGYTF
-	TRBV5-1	-	TRBJ2-1	TGCGCCAGCAGCTTGAGTTTCTCGGGCGTGTCCTACAATGAGCAGTTCTTC	CASSLSFSGVSYNEQFF
-	TRBV29-1	many	TRBJ2-2	TGCAGCGTTGTAGCAGGGACGGGGTACACCGGGGAGCTGTTTTTT	CSVVAGTGYTGELFF
-	TRBV29-1	many	TRBJ1-1	TGCAGCGTTGGTCCCAGGCCGAACACTGAAGCTTTCTTT	CSVGPRPNTEAFF
-	TRBV5-5	many	TRBJ2-2	TGTGCCAGCAGCTTGGGGGGCGGCACCGGGGAGCTGTTTTTT	CASSLGGGTGELFF
-	TRBV9	many	TRBJ2-1	TGTGCCAGCAGCGAGGACGTGAGCTCCTACAATGAGCAGTTCTTC	CASSEDVSSYNEQFF
-	TRBV7-9	many	TRBJ2-1	TGTGCCAGCAGGATTAGAGGCAGGGACGAGCAGTTCTTC	CASRIRGRDEQFF
-	TRBV2	few	TRBJ2-5	TGTTCCAGCAGTAGGGACGGGGAACGACAAGAGACCCAGTACTTC	CSSSRDGERQETQYF
-	TRBV27	-	TRBJ2-7	TGTGCCAGCAGTTGGGGCCGGGGCTACGAGCAGTACTTC	CASSWGRGYEQYF
-	TRBV7-8	medium-sized	TRBJ1-1	TGTGCCAGCAGCTTAGGGTCGACTGAAGCTTTCTTT	CASSLGSTEAFF
-	TRBV6-1	-	TRBJ1-5	TGTGCCAGAAGCGACAGCCTGAATCGGCCACAGCATTTT	CARSDSLNRPQHF
TRBD1	TRBV5-1	many	TRBJ2-5	TGCGCCAGCAGCTTGGGACAGGGGGAGACCCAGTACTTC	CASSLGQGETQYF
-	TRBV18	many	TRBJ2-7	TGTGCCAGCTCACCACCCGGACCCCCGGGCGAGCAGTACTTC	CASSPPGPPGEQYF
TRBD1	TRBV11-2	-	TRBJ1-1	TGTGCCAGCAGCTTAGCCCAGGGGGCCACTGAAGCTTTCTTT	CASSLAQGATEAFF
-	TRBV2	-	TRBJ1-1	TGTGCCAGCAGTACCCCATCCACTCGGGACCGGAACACTGAAGCTTTCTTT	CASSTPSTRDRNTEAFF
-	TRBV5-4	-	TRBJ1-2	TGTGCCAGCAGCTCAGACAATAACGGGGCCTATGGCTACACCTTC	CASSSDNNGAYGYTF
-	TRBV11-2	-	TRBJ2-7	TGTGCCAGCAGCCCAGTGGGGGAGAACTACGAGCAGTACTTC	CASSPVGENYEQYF
-	TRBV20-1	many	TRBJ1-5	TGCAGTGCTAGAGATCATGTGGCCGAGCTCCAGCCCCAGCATTTT	CSARDHVAELQPQHF
-	TRBV2	many	TRBJ2-5	TGTGCCAGCACCGGGCCCCTTAAAGAGACCCAGTACTTC	CASTGPLKETQYF